The clone carrying this T cell receptor (beta chain) was found a few times. Its specificity is unknown. The V end lost 0 bases, the J end lost 3 bases, and 9 bases lay between the germline ends. This CDR3 has 14 amino acids. Germline V gene lookup returns CDR1 SGHNT and CDR2 YYREEE (reference sequence). This entry comes from a study of vaccination and CD4 T cells after COVID-19. Across the study: The convalescents were made up of six males and four females, two of whom were Hispanic. Study results and caveats: Convalescent patients' vaccine-specific clones were spike mono-reactive in 304 of 307 cases.

Documented treatment: roughly 10-day PBMC culture with coronavirus spike peptide pools or control peptides (ViraFEST assay). The assay that was used to sequence DNA from cultured CD4+ T cells was the Oncomine TCR Beta short-read assay. From the PCR reads, TCRdb called clonotypes with MiXCR, one entry per CDR3 protein. The table has about 14,000 distinct CDR3 sequences, 50% to 75% seen once; the top ten hold roughly 14%. The TCR sequence derives from a human donor who had recovered from COVID-19. The V gene is TRBV5-4, the J gene TRBJ2-5, with D tentatively TRBD2 (6 bases). Sequenced sample: CD4+ T cells from blood, cultured in vitro. This CDR3 is CASSLGGGEETQYF. The CDR3 DNA follows: TGTGCCAGCAGCTTGGGGGGCGGGGAAGAGACCCAGTACTTC.